This TCR beta chain came from a study of chemoradiotherapy in HPV16-positive cancers (dated by TCRdb to 2021 to 2024). In terms of the full investigation: Candidate HPV-specific T-cell clones and common TCR motifs were defined by functional T-cell assays performed on cells from two HPV16-positive patients. The study asked whether T-cell immunity against the HPV oncoproteins E6 and E7 changes during chemoradiotherapy and whether it affects survival. TCR repertoires from 86 patients with HPV-related cancers were then used to track the candidate HPV-specific TCRs and motifs.

The germline V gene gives CDR1 as SGHRS and CDR2 as YFSETQ. Measured from the cysteine to the phenylalanine, the CDR3 is 17 residues long. CDR3 DNA only is kept here, 51 bases in frame from base 1. V is pared back by 0 bases and J by 9 bases, with 19 bases lying between the germline termini. The library was made by the immunoSEQ multiplex PCR assay. TCRdb carries this immuneACCESS record with in-frame sequences only. Its versions omit some clonotypes, under half of them owing to an unresolved V gene in the studies checked, with the rest unexplained. The sample data list some 540 clones, and around 83% of these were observed just once. 8% to 9.5% of the sample is in the top ten clones. Repertoires were sampled repeatedly over the course of chemoradiotherapy so that clonal expansion in the tumor microenvironment could be followed. In the case of this clone: What antigen it recognizes has not been identified. Per-base quality was not reported, and no clone a single base away is much larger than it.

Study-level results and caveats: Expansion of candidate HPV-specific clones and E7-related TCR motifs was observed in the tumor microenvironment during treatment, whereas no such expansion was observed for non-HPV-specific T cells. Only a couple of HPV16-positive patients were used to derive the functional definition of HPV-specific T cells, and the survival association was reported for HPV16-positive patients. Among HPV16-positive patients, expansion of HPV-responsive T cells during chemoradiotherapy was associated with better recurrence-free survival.

This chain joins TRBV5-1 to TRBJ1-6; the D segment could be TRBD1, given 5 matching bases. The origin of this receptor is a human donor with HPV-associated anogenital cancer. The sequencing here drew on tumor tissue, taken from a patient who underwent chemoradiotherapy. The CDR3 protein: CASSLERGRTGSSPLHF. The nucleotides read TGCGCCAGCAGCTTGGAAAGGGGAAGAACGGGAAGTTCACCCCTCCACTTT.